The 17 T cell receptor beta chains in this list originate from one sample, sequenced in a study of T cell clones after liver transplantation. The assay was immunoSEQ multiplex PCR, and TCRdb's table has in-frame clones only and misses some. The table records around 75,000 clones, approximately 81% of them present only once. Sequences were derived from CD4+ T cells from blood, sampled less than 50 months after liver transplant. These receptors were taken from a human patient who received a liver transplant. Some T cells may have come from the graft donor.

The chain recombines TRBV7-7 with TRBJ2-5; 10 nucleotides line up with TRBD1. Losses at the gene ends were 1 base for V and 1 base for J; bases not matched to a gene: 3. Looked up from germline, CDR1 is SSHAT and CDR2 is FNYEAQ (reference sequence). The CDR3 length is 16 residues. Here the CDR3 DNA reads TGTGCCAGCAGCTTAGGACAGGGGGCGATCCAAGAGACCCAGTACTTC. It specifies CASSLGQGAIQETQYF.

The chain carries TRBV6-1 and TRBJ1-4; D not resolved. V lost 9 bases and J 4 bases, leaving 12 bases between the germline ends. The CDR3 has 13 residues. The germline V gene encodes CDR1 MNHNS and CDR2 SASEGT. The CDR3 nucleotides are TGTGCCAGTCGGAGGCGTAATAATGAAAAACTGTTTTTT. Encoded protein: CASRRRNNEKLFF.

The V gene is TRBV19, the J gene TRBJ1-6, with TRBD1 matching 10 bases. The trim removed 3 bases at V and 10 bases at J, leaving 6 bases unmatched. The CDR3 runs to 15 residues. Per germline, CDR1 LNHDA and CDR2 SQIVND (reference sequence). CDR3 protein: CASSITGTGDSPLHF. DNA for the CDR3: TGTGCCAGTAGTATCACCGGGACAGGGGACTCACCCCTCCACTTT. Looking up the rest from reference TRBV19 and TRBJ1-6 gives the full variable domain: DGGITQSPKYLFRKEGQNVTLSCEQNLNHDAMYWYRQDPGQGLRLIYYSQIVNDFQKGDIAEGYSVSREKKESFPLTVTSAQKNPTAFYLCASSITGTGDSPLHFGNGTRLTVT.

The V gene is TRBV28, the J gene TRBJ2-3; 14 positions match TRBD2. CDR1 and CDR2 from the germline V gene are MDHEN and SYDVKM. This CDR3 contains 17 residues. V was clipped by 6 bases and J by 5 bases; unmatched bases: 10. The CDR3 loop reads CASSPPAGTSGRDTQYF. CDR3 bases: TGTGCCAGCAGCCCACCCGCCGGGACTAGCGGGAGAGATACGCAGTATTTT.

The J gene is TRBJ1-1, the V gene TRBV29-1; TRBD1 matches 10 bases. Germline V gives CDR1 SQVTM, CDR2 ANQGSEA. V shed 5 bases and J 6 bases; nucleotides not matched to a gene: 6. The CDR3 covers 13 residues. DNA of the CDR3: TGCAGCGTTACGGCGACAGGGGGCCCTGAAGCTTTCTTT. This codes for CSVTATGGPEAFF.

The chain is built from TRBV5-1 and TRBJ2-5, with a weak D call TRBD1 (6 bases). V gave up 6 bases and J gave up 0 bases, with 12 bases separating them. The CDR3 is 14 residues long. The germline V gene has CDR1 SGHRS and CDR2 YFSETQ. CDR3 bases: TGCGCCAGCAAGGATAGGACAGACCAAGAGACCCAGTACTTC. Translation gives CASKDRTDQETQYF. Based on the CDR3 plus reference TRBV5-1 and TRBJ2-5, the full variable domain is KAGVTQTPRYLIKTRGQQVTLSCSPISGHRSVSWYQQTPGQGLQFLFEYFSETQRNKGNFPGRFSGRQFSNSRSEMNVSTLELGDSALYLCASKDRTDQETQYFGPGTRLLVL.

The V call is TRBV7-3, the J call TRBJ2-6; maybe TRBD2 (6 bases). The V gene's germline CDR1 is SGHTA and CDR2 FQGTGA. With 2 bases removed from V and 2 bases from J, the gap between germline ends came to 10 bases. This CDR3 comprises 16 residues. The CDR3 region has the DNA TGTGCCAGCAGCTTAGGAGGGTCCACTGGGGCCAACGTCCTGACTTTC. Amino acid sequence: CASSLGGSTGANVLTF. Complete variable domain (other parts from reference TRBV7-3 and TRBJ2-6): GAGVSQTPSNKVTEKGKYVELRCDPISGHTALYWYRQSLGQGPEFLIYFQGTGAADDSGLPNDRFFAVRPEGSVSTLKIQRTERGDSAVYLCASSLGGSTGANVLTFGAGSRLTVL.

As DNA, the CDR3 is TGTGCCAGCAGCGTAGGAGCGGGGGGGCCCCGTGAGACCCAGTACTTC. Translation gives CASSVGAGGPRETQYF. This chain joins TRBV9 and TRBJ2-5, with 10 bases aligning to TRBD2. V lost 0 bases and J lost 5; bases outside the gene matches: 7. The CDR3 extends over 16 amino acids. The V gene's germline CDR1 is SGDLS and CDR2 YYNGEE.

This sequence joins TRBV7-2 and TRBJ2-2, with 7 bases lining up with TRBD1. The CDR3 spans 18 residues. Trimming removed 6 bases from V and 0 bases from J; junction bases left unmatched: 13. The germline V gene encodes CDR1 SGHTA and CDR2 FQGNSA. CDR3 loop: CASRPTRGTATNTGELFF. The CDR3 DNA is TGTGCCAGCAGACCAACGCGAGGGACAGCCACGAACACCGGGGAGCTGTTTTTT.

This chain links TRBV5-5 with TRBJ2-7; the D call may be TRBD1 or TRBD2 (5 bases each). Per the germline V gene, CDR1 is SGHKS and CDR2 is YYEKEE (reference sequence). CDR3 size: 15 residues. V shed 5 bases and J shed 2 bases, with 17 bases lying between them. CDR3 loop: CASSTNPGTTYEQYF. The CDR3 DNA reads as TGTGCCAGCAGTACTAACCCCGGGACCACCTACGAGCAGTACTTC.

V is TRBV7-2 and J is TRBJ2-5; TRBD1 matches at 7 bases. The ends lost 1 base at V and 4 bases at J; junction bases unmatched: 6. This CDR3 has 15 amino acids. The germline gives CDR1 SGHTA, CDR2 FQGNSA. CDR3 loop: CASSLEGAQRETQYF. The CDR3 DNA is TGTGCCAGCAGCTTAGAGGGGGCCCAGCGAGAGACCCAGTACTTC.

The CDR3: CASKNGWDTEAFF. CDR3 DNA sequence: TGTGCCAGCAAGAACGGATGGGACACTGAAGCTTTCTTT. This chain links TRBV7-3 with TRBJ1-1; D gene uncertain. CDR1 and CDR2 from the germline V gene are SGHTA and FQGTGA. The CDR3 runs 13 residues. V was cut by 7 bases and J by 3 bases, with 12 bases left in between.

The rearrangement links TRBV5-6 to TRBJ1-2; weak D call: TRBD1 (6 bases). The CDR3 has 12 amino acids. Germline V gives CDR1 SGHDT, CDR2 YYEEEE. Trimming cost V 2 bases and J 8 bases, with 10 bases left between them. CDR3: CASSLQGGGYTF. DNA of the CDR3: TGTGCCAGCAGCTTACAGGGCGGCGGCTACACCTTC.

The rearrangement uses TRBV7-9 and TRBJ2-7; no clear D gene. Germline values: CDR1 SEHNR, CDR2 FQNEAQ (reference sequence). The CDR3 sequence is 14 residues long. Trimming left V 1 base short and J 0 bases short, with 7 bases between. For the CDR3, the DNA is TGTGCCAGCAGCTTAGAATTATACTCCTACGAGCAGTACTTC. This translates into CASSLELYSYEQYF.

This clone was seen more than once but under ten times. This rearrangement joins TRBV19 to TRBJ2-2; the match to TRBD2 covers 8 bases. CDR1 LNHDA and CDR2 SQIVND come from the germline V gene (reference sequence). CDR3 size: 15 residues. With 8 bases clipped from V and 7 bases from J, the junction kept 12 bases outside the gene matches. CDR3 amino acids: CASLELGAGVGELFF. As DNA, the CDR3 is TGTGCCAGTTTGGAATTGGGAGCGGGGGTCGGGGAGCTGTTTTTT.

The V and J genes are TRBV19 and TRBJ1-5; D unclear. Per germline, CDR1 LNHDA and CDR2 SQIVND (reference sequence). The length of the CDR3 is 14 residues. The V end was cut by 3 bases, the J end by 3 bases, with 9 bases between. The CDR3 coding sequence is TGTGCCAGTAGTATGAACCGGTTCAATCAGCCCCAGCATTTT. Protein sequence: CASSMNRFNQPQHF.

The rearrangement links TRBV18 to TRBJ1-6; D call uncertain. The germline CDR1 and CDR2 sequences are KGHSH and LQKENI. The V gene lost 1 base and the J gene lost 9 bases, with 10 bases spanning the gap. The CDR3 is made up of 14 amino acids. CDR3: CASSPLGVSSPLHF. The CDR3 coding sequence is TGTGCCAGCTCACCACTCGGGGTCAGTTCACCCCTCCACTTT. The entire variable domain, with the rest obtained from reference TRBV18 and TRBJ1-6, is as follows: NAGVMQNPRHLVRRRGQEARLRCSPMKGHSHVYWYRQLPEEGLKFMVYLQKENIIDESGMPKERFSAEFPKEGPSILRIQQVVRGDSAAYFCASSPLGVSSPLHFGNGTRLTVT.